These T cell receptor beta chains were read from a single sample in a study of T cell responses to AZD1222 COVID-19 vaccine. Libraries were prepared by immunoSEQ multiplex PCR; TCRdb keeps only in-frame clonotypes and omits some of them. The table has under 170,000 clones, roughly 92% seen once. The input for sequencing was peripheral blood, taken on day 0 of AZD1222 vaccination. Receptors were obtained from an adult in good health. Both conserved end residues are part of each CDR3. D genes are given only for firm matches. Clone size is shown for a subset of rows, as once, few, many or a class of expanded clone.

-,TRBJ1-2,-,12,TRBV7-9,TGTGCCAGCAGCCTTATGCGCAGTGGCTACACCTTC,CASSLMRSGYTF
-,TRBJ2-1,TRBD2,15,TRBV18,TGTGCCAGCTCACCACTAGCGGGAGTCTCAAATGAGCAGTTCTTC,CASSPLAGVSNEQFF
-,TRBJ1-2,-,13,TRBV12-3/TRBV12-4,TGTGCCAGCAGTCGGACAAGTATCTATGGCTACACCTTC,CASSRTSIYGYTF
-,TRBJ1-6,TRBD1,15,TRBV19,TGTGCCAGTAGTATGGCGACAGGGGGAAATTCACCCCTCCACTTT,CASSMATGGNSPLHF
once,TRBJ2-3,TRBD2,14,TRBV5-1,TGCGCCAGCAGCTTGGAGGGACTAGGTGGTACGCAGTATTTT,CASSLEGLGGTQYF
-,TRBJ2-3,-,16,TRBV11-2,TGTGCCAGCAGCTTAGATCCCGGGACCCGCACAGATACGCAGTATTTT,CASSLDPGTRTDTQYF
-,TRBJ2-1,TRBD2,15,TRBV6-5,TGTGCCAGCAGACCGACTAGCGGGACCTTCGGTGAGCAGTTCTTC,CASRPTSGTFGEQFF
-,TRBJ2-2,-,17,TRBV11-2,TGTGCCAGCAGCTTATTCCCCGGGGGCGAGGACACCGGGGAGCTGTTTTTT,CASSLFPGGEDTGELFF
-,TRBJ2-4,-,16,TRBV27,TGTGCCAGCAAAACCCTCCCGGGTCGAGCCAAAAACATTCAGTACTTC,CASKTLPGRAKNIQYF
few,TRBJ2-2,-,16,TRBV7-9,TGTGCCAGCAGCTTAGGTGAAGGGGGTAGCACCGGGGAGCTGTTTTTT,CASSLGEGGSTGELFF
-,TRBJ2-1,-,14,TRBV6-5,TGTGCCAGCAGTTACTCGGGGAGTGGGGATGAGCAGTTCTTC,CASSYSGSGDEQFF
once,TRBJ1-1,-,12,TRBV6-5,TGTGCCAGCAGTTACCTCCGTGAGGAAGCTTTCTTT,CASSYLREEAFF
-,TRBJ1-1,-,11,TRBV5-6,TGTGCCAGCAGCTGGACTGATGAAGCTTTCTTT,CASSWTDEAFF
-,TRBJ1-1,-,15,TRBV5-1,TGCGCCAGCAGCCTAATGGGGCAGACGAACACTGAAGCTTTCTTT,CASSLMGQTNTEAFF
-,TRBJ2-1,TRBD2,15,TRBV5-1,TGCGCCAGCAGCTTCATAGCGGGGGGGTACAATGAGCAGTTCTTC,CASSFIAGGYNEQFF
-,TRBJ1-1,-,17,TRBV5-1,TGCGCCAGCAGCTTGGTAGTCACAGGTAACGGAGGCACTGAAGCTTTCTTT,CASSLVVTGNGGTEAFF
-,TRBJ2-3,TRBD2,14,TRBV6-5,TGTGCCAGCAGTCGGGGGGGCCAGACAGATACGCAGTATTTT,CASSRGGQTDTQYF
-,TRBJ1-6,-,17,TRBV25-1,TGTGCCAGCAGTGACCCCTGGACGGCGCCCGGTAATTCACCCCTCCACTTT,CASSDPWTAPGNSPLHF
-,TRBJ1-1,TRBD1,16,TRBV7-9,TGTGCCAGCAGCTTATGGGGGACAGGGGGAAACACTGAAGCTTTCTTT,CASSLWGTGGNTEAFF
once,TRBJ2-1,TRBD2,15,TRBV9,TGTGCCAGCAGCGTAGGACTAGCGGGAGTCAGTGAGCAGTTCTTC,CASSVGLAGVSEQFF
-,TRBJ1-6,TRBD1,16,TRBV7-8,TGTGCCAGCAGCGGAAGACAGGGGGGTACTAATTCACCCCTCCACTTT,CASSGRQGGTNSPLHF
-,TRBJ1-6,-,14,TRBV20-1,TGCAGTGCTAGTTCCGGGACGGCCAATTCACCCCTCCACTTT,CSASSGTANSPLHF
-,TRBJ2-3,-,14,TRBV27,TGTGCCAGCAGGAGTCAGGAGAGCACAGATACGCAGTATTTT,CASRSQESTDTQYF
-,TRBJ2-1,TRBD2,15,TRBV2,TGTGCCAGCAGTGAGCGGGGGGCGAGTCGGGATCGAGGGTTCTTC,CASSERGASRDRGFF
-,TRBJ1-5,TRBD1,14,TRBV4-1,TGCGCCAGCAGCCAGGGGACAGGGCAACAGCCCCAGCATTTT,CASSQGTGQQPQHF
-,TRBJ1-3,-,15,TRBV12-1,TGTGCCAGCAGTTCTACCTTAAGATCTGGAAACACCATATATTTT,CASSSTLRSGNTIYF
-,TRBJ2-2,-,15,TRBV24-1,TGTGCCACCAGTGAGGGGACGGGCTATACCGGGGAGCTGTTTTTT,CATSEGTGYTGELFF
once,TRBJ1-2,-,11,TRBV12-3/TRBV12-4,TGTGCCAGCAGGTTATTCTATGGCTACACCTTC,CASRLFYGYTF
once,TRBJ1-1,-,12,TRBV10-3,TGTGCCATCGGGGTAATGAACACTGAAGCTTTCTTT,CAIGVMNTEAFF